Only a few counts were recorded for the clone carrying this TCR beta chain. Its antigen is unknown. The library came from three nested PCR rounds adapted from ARM-PCR protocols. Each CDR3 protein is one row after TCRdb ran MiXCR on the multiplex PCR reads. The data contain roughly 82,000 distinct CDR3 sequences, 76% of them singletons. The record originates from a study of tumor and adjacent non-tumor tissue in lung cancer. Across the study: Patients comprised roughly 12 adenocarcinoma, 2 squamous cell carcinoma and 1 small cell lung cancer.

Study-wide points: Normal lung showed higher cumulative top 100 clone frequency than tumor.

No cell sorting was done before RNA was extracted from the tissue. The normal lung tissue was taken more than 3 cm from the tumor edge. The CDR3 has 13 residues. V lost 4 bases to trimming and J lost 6 bases, with 14 bases between them. Looked up from germline, CDR1 is SGDLS and CDR2 is YYNGEE. The sequenced sample was distant non-tumor lung tissue. This sequence joins TRBV9 and TRBJ2-7, with TRBD1 as a possible D gene (6 bases). The receptor comes from a woman between 50 and 59 years old with non-small cell lung cancer. The CDR3 loop is CASSPLGGREQYF. CDR3 coding DNA: TGTGCCAGCAGCCCCCTAGGGGGTCGCGAGCAGTACTTC.